The rows below give T cell receptor beta chains drawn from one sample of a study of shared clonotypes between healthy human individuals. Measured with immunoSEQ multiplex PCR; TCRdb has only the in-frame clones, and not every one. The repertoire holds 2 million to 2.5 million clones, more than 80% seen once, with approximately 0.4% in the top ten. The sample comprised naive CD4+ T cells from PBMCs. Receptors were obtained from a man between 18 and 29 years old in good health. Some clones in this sample may be carry-over from other donors' samples. The CDR3 runs from the conserved cysteine through the conserved F or W. Each record gives: J gene, V gene, D gene, CDR3 protein, CDR3 DNA. D genes are given only for firm matches.

J: TRBJ1-4; V: TRBV2; D: -; CDR3: CASSEITNEKLFF; DNA: TGTGCCAGCAGTGAAATTACTAATGAAAAACTGTTTTTT
J: TRBJ1-5; V: TRBV15; D: -; CDR3: CATSISGNDQPQHF; DNA: TGTGCCACCAGCATTTCAGGGAACGATCAGCCCCAGCATTTT
J: TRBJ2-7; V: TRBV21-1; D: -; CDR3: CASSQGSIGRVTEQYF; DNA: TGTGCCAGCAGCCAAGGGTCTATTGGCAGGGTGACCGAGCAGTACTTC
J: TRBJ2-3; V: TRBV9; D: -; CDR3: CASSAPRPPRGTDTQYF; DNA: TGTGCCAGCAGCGCCCCAAGACCGCCACGAGGCACAGATACGCAGTATTTT
J: TRBJ2-2; V: TRBV5-8; D: TRBD1; CDR3: CASSELGQANTGELFF; DNA: TGTGCCAGCAGCGAACTGGGACAGGCGAACACCGGGGAGCTGTTTTTT
J: TRBJ2-3; V: TRBV28; D: TRBD1; CDR3: CASIADRTDPPGMQYF; DNA: TGTGCCAGCATCGCGGACAGGACCGACCCCCCGGGGATGCAGTATTTT
J: TRBJ1-5; V: TRBV7-2; D: -; CDR3: CASSLGFQPQHF; DNA: TGTGCCAGCAGCTTAGGTTTTCAGCCCCAGCATTTT
J: TRBJ1-4; V: TRBV5-1; D: -; CDR3: CASSSTGGANEKLFF; DNA: TGCGCCAGCAGTTCAACGGGGGGAGCTAATGAAAAACTGTTTTTT
J: TRBJ1-1; V: TRBV5-1; D: -; CDR3: CASSLFTGLDTEAFF; DNA: TGCGCCAGCAGCTTGTTTACAGGGTTGGATACTGAAGCTTTCTTT
J: TRBJ2-5; V: TRBV4-1; D: TRBD1; CDR3: CASSLFDRVVVGTQYF; DNA: TGCGCCAGCAGCCTTTTCGACAGGGTCGTTGTTGGGACCCAGTACTTC
J: TRBJ1-1; V: TRBV5-1; D: -; CDR3: CASSLVSRGNTEAFF; DNA: TGCGCCAGCAGCTTGGTCAGCAGGGGGAACACTGAAGCTTTCTTT
J: TRBJ2-2; V: TRBV6-5; D: TRBD2; CDR3: CASSYSTSGYTGELFF; DNA: TGTGCCAGCAGTTACTCGACTAGCGGTTACACCGGGGAGCTGTTTTTT
J: TRBJ2-5; V: TRBV4-3; D: -; CDR3: CASSQEEGRTQYF; DNA: TGCGCCAGCAGCCAAGAGGAAGGGCGGACCCAGTACTTC
J: TRBJ1-2; V: TRBV27; D: TRBD1; CDR3: CASSSTGGAGGYTF; DNA: TGTGCCAGCAGTTCCACAGGGGGCGCGGGCGGCTACACCTTC
J: TRBJ1-2; V: TRBV6-5; D: -; CDR3: CASSPGRLKYYGYTF; DNA: TGTGCCAGCAGTCCCGGCCGGCTCAAATACTATGGCTACACCTTC
J: TRBJ1-1; V: TRBV9; D: TRBD1; CDR3: CASSVVRGRVEAFF; DNA: TGTGCCAGCAGCGTAGTTAGGGGGCGCGTGGAAGCTTTCTTT
J: TRBJ2-6; V: TRBV27; D: TRBD2; CDR3: CASSLPGLAVNSGANVLTF; DNA: TGTGCCAGCAGCCTACCCGGACTAGCGGTGAACTCTGGGGCCAACGTCCTGACTTTC
J: TRBJ2-3; V: TRBV5-1; D: TRBD2; CDR3: CASSLGPPTSSTDTQYF; DNA: TGCGCCAGCAGCTTGGGCCCCCCGACTAGCAGCACAGATACGCAGTATTTT
J: TRBJ2-5; V: TRBV18; D: -; CDR3: CASSPPGAFSETQYF; DNA: TGTGCCAGCTCACCACCCGGAGCCTTTTCGGAGACCCAGTACTTC
J: TRBJ2-5; V: TRBV7-3; D: TRBD2; CDR3: CASSLLNARTSGRAYGGETQYF; DNA: TGTGCCAGCAGCTTACTCAACGCCCGGACTAGCGGGAGGGCTTACGGAGGAGAGACCCAGTACTTC
J: TRBJ2-1; V: TRBV6-7; D: -; CDR3: CASSGLAAPYNEQFF; DNA: TGTGCCAGCAGCGGTTTAGCGGCCCCCTACAATGAGCAGTTCTTC
J: TRBJ2-7; V: TRBV11-2; D: TRBD2; CDR3: CASSLAASGNYEQYF; DNA: TGTGCCAGCAGCTTAGCTGCTAGCGGAAACTACGAGCAGTACTTC
J: TRBJ2-7; V: TRBV29-1; D: -; CDR3: CSAHRGATEKQYF; DNA: TGCAGCGCCCATCGGGGGGCGACAGAGAAGCAGTACTTC
J: TRBJ2-6; V: TRBV6-5; D: -; CDR3: CASSYGGSGANVLTF; DNA: TGTGCCAGCAGTTATGGGGGCTCTGGGGCCAACGTCCTGACTTTC